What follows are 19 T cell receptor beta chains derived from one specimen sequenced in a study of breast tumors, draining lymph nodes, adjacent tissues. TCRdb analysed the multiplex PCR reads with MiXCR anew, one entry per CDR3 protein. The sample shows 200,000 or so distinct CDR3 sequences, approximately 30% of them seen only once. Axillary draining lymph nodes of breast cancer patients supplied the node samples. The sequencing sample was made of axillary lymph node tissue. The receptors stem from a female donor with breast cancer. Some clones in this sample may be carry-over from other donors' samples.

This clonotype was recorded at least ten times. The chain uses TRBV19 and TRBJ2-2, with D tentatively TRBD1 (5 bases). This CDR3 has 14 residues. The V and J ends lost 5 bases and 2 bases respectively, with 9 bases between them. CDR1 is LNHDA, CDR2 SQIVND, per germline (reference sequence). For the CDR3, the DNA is TGTGCCAGTAGTGGGGCAGTAAACACCGGGGAGCTGTTTTTT. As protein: CASSGAVNTGELFF. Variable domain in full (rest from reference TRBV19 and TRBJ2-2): DGGITQSPKYLFRKEGQNVTLSCEQNLNHDAMYWYRQDPGQGLRLIYYSQIVNDFQKGDIAEGYSVSREKKESFPLTVTSAQKNPTAFYLCASSGAVNTGELFFGEGSRLTVL.

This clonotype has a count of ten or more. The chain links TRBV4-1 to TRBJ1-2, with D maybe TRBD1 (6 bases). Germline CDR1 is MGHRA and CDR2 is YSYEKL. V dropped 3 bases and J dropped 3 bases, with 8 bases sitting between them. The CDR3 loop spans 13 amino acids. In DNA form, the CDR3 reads TGCGCCAGCAGCCACAGGGGAGACTATGGCTACACCTTC. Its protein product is CASSHRGDYGYTF.

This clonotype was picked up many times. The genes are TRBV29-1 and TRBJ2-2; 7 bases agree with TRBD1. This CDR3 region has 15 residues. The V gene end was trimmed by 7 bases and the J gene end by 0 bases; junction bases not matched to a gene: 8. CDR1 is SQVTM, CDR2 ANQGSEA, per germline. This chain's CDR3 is CSAPCGQANTGELFF. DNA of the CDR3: TGCAGCGCCCCCTGCGGACAGGCGAACACCGGGGAGCTGTTTTTT.

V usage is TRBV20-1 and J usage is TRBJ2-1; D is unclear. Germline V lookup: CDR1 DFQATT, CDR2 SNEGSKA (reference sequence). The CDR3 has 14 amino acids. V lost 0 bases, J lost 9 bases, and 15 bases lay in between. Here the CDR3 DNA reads TGCAGTGCTAGAGAGGCCAGCTGGTTCACTGAGCAGTTCTTC. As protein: CSAREASWFTEQFF.

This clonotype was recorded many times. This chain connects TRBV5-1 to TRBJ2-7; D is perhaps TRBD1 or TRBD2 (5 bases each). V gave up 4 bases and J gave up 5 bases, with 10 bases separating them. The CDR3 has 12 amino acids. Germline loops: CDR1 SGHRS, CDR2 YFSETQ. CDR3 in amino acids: CASSPGTDEQYF. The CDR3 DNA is TGCGCCAGCAGCCCAGGGACGGACGAGCAGTACTTC.

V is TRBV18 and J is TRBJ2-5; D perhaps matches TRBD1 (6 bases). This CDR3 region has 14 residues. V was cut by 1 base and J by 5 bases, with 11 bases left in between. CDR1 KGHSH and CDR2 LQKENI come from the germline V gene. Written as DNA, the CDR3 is TGTGCCAGCTCACCACTGAACGGACAGGAGACCCAGTACTTC. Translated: CASSPLNGQETQYF.

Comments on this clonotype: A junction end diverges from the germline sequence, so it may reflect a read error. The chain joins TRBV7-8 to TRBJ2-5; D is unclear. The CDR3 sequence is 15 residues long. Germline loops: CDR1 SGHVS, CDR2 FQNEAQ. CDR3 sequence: CASSLAGNSQETQHF. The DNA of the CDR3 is TGTGCCAGCAGCTTAGCGGGGAACAGCCAAGAGACCCAGCACTTC.

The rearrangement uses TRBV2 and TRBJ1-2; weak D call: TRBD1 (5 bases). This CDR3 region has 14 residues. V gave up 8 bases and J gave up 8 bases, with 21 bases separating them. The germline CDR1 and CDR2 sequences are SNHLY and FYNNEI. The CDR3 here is CASAPRDRQNGYTF. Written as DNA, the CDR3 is TGTGCCAGCGCTCCCCGGGACCGCCAGAACGGCTACACCTTC. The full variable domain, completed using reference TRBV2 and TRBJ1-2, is EPEVTQTPSHQVTQMGQEVILRCVPISNHLYFYWYRQILGQKVEFLVSFYNNEISEKSEIFDDQFSVERPDGSNFTLKIRSTKLEDSAMYFCASAPRDRQNGYTFGSGTRLTVV.

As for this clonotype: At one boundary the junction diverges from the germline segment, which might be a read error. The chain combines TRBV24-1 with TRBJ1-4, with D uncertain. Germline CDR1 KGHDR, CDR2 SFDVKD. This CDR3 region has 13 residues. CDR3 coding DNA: TGTGCCACCAGTGATAAACGGCCTCGGAAAACTGCTTTT. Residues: CATSDKRPRKTAF.

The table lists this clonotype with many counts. CDR3 residues: CAIRGRGSTDTQYF. The CDR3 coding sequence is TGTGCCATCAGGGGCAGGGGGTCTACAGATACGCAGTATTTT. The rearrangement joins TRBV10-3 to TRBJ2-3; 7 bases line up with TRBD1. Germline assignment: CDR1 ENHRY and CDR2 SYGVKD. There are 14 residues in the CDR3. The J segment lost 3 bases and the V segment lost 6 bases, leaving 6 bases of the junction unmatched.

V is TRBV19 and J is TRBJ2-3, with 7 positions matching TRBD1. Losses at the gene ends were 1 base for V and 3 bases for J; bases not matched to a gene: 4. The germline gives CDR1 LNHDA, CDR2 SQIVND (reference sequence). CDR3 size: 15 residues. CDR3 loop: CASSIALGQTDTQYF. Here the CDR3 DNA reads TGTGCCAGTAGTATAGCCCTGGGACAGACAGATACGCAGTATTTT.

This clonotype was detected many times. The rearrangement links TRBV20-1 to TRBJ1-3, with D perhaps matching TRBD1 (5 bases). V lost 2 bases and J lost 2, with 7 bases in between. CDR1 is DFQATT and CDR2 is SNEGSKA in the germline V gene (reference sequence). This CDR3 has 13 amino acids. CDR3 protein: CSARIGAGNTIYF. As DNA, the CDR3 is TGCAGTGCTAGAATAGGGGCTGGAAACACCATATATTTT.

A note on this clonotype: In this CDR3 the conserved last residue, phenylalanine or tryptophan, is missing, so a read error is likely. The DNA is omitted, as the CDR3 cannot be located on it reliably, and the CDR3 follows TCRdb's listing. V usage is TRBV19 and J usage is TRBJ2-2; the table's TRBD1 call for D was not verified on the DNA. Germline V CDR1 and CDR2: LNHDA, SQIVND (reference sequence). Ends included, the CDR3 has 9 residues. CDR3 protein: CASRFHREV.

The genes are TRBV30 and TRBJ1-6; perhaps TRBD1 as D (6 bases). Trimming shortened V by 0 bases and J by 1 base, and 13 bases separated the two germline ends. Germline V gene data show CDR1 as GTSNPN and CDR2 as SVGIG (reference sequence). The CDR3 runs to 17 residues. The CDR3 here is CAWSVAGGFSYNSPLHF. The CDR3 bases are TGTGCCTGGAGTGTGGCGGGGGGCTTTTCCTATAATTCACCCCTCCACTTT. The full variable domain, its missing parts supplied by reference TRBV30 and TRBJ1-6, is SQTIHQWPATLVQPVGSPLSLECTVEGTSNPNLYWYRQAAGRGLQLLFYSVGIGQISSEVPQNLSASRPQDRQFILSSKKLLLSDSGFYLCAWSVAGGFSYNSPLHFGNGTRLTVT.

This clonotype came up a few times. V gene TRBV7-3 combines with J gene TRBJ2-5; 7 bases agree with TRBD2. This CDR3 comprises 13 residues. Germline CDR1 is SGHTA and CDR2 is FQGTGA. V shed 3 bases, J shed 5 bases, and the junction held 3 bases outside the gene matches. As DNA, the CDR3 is TGTGCCAGCAGCTTTGCCGGGGGGGAGACCCAGTACTTC. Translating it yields CASSFAGGETQYF.

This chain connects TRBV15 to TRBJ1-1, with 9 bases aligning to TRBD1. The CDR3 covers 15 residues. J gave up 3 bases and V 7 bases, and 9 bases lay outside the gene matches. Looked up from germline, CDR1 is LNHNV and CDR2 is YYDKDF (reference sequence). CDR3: CATKSGGQGDTEAFF. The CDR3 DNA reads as TGTGCCACCAAGTCTGGGGGACAGGGAGACACTGAAGCTTTCTTT.

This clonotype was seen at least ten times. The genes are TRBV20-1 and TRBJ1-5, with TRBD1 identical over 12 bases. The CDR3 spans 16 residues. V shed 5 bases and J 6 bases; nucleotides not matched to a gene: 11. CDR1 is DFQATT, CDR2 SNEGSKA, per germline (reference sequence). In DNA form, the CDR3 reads TGCAGTGCTCGGAGGGACAGGGGGCTCGAACGTCAGCCCCAGCATTTT. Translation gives CSARRDRGLERQPQHF.

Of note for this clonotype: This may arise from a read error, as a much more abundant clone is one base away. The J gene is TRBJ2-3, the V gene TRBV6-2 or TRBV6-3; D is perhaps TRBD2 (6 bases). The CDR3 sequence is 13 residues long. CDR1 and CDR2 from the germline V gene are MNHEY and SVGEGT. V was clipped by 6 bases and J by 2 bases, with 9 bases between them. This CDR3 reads CASRREVTDTQYF. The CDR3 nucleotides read TGTGCCAGCAGGCGGGAAGTCACAGATACGCAGTATTTT.

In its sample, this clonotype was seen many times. The CDR3 DNA sequence: TGTGCCATCAGTGACCCATCGGGGTATGGCTACACCTTC. It yields the protein CAISDPSGYGYTF. The genes are TRBV10-3 and TRBJ1-2; D uncertain. The V and J ends lost 3 bases and 5 bases respectively, with 10 bases between them. Germline lookup yields CDR1 ENHRY and CDR2 SYGVKD. The CDR3 is 13 residues long.